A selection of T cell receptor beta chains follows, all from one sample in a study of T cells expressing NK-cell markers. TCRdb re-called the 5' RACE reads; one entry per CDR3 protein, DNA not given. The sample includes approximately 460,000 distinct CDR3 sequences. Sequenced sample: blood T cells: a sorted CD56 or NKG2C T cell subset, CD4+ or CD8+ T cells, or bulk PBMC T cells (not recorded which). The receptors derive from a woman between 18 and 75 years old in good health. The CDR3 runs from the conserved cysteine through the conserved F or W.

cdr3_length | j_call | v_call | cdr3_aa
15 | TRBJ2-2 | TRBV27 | CASSGQGTGTGELFF
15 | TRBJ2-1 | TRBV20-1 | CSARDHRTEYNEQFF
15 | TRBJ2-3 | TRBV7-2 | CASSRDYSSTDTQYF
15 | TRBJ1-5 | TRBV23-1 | CASRPRGDSNQPQHF
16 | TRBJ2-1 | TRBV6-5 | CASSYRREYNYNEQFF
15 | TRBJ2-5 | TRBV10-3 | CAISQDAGVGETQYF
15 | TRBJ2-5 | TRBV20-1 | CSARDRQSMEETQYF
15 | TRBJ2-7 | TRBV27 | CASSPITSDRGEQYF
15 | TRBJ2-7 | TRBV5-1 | CASSAGTGSSYEQYF
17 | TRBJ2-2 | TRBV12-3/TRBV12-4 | CASSLGLFDPNTGELFF
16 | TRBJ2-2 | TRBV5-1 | CASSGGAMVNTGELFF
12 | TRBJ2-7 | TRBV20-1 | CSGLAGVYEQYF
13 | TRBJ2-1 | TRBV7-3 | CASSAPPGLEQFF
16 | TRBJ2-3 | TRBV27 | CASGKDRTSGTDTQYF
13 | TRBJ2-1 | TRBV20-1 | CSAIAPRVDEQFF